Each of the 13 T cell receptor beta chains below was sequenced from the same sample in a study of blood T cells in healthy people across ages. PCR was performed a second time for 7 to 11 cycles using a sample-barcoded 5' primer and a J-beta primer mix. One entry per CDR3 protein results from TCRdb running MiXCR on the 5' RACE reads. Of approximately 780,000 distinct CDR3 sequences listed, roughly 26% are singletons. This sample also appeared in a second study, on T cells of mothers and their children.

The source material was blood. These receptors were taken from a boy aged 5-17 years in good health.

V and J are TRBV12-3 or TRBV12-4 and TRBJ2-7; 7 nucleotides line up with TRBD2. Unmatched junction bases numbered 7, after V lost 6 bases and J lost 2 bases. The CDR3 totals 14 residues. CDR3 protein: CASRGGGEAYEQYF. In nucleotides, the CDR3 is TGTGCCAGCAGGGGCGGGGGAGAAGCCTACGAGCAGTACTTC.

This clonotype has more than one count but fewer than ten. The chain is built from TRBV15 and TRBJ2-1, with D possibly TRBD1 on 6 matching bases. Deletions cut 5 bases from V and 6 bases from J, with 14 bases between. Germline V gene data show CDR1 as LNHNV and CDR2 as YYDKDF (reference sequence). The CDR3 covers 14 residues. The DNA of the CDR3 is TGTGCCACCAGCGGAGGACAGACACGCAATGAGCAGTTCTTC. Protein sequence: CATSGGQTRNEQFF.

The CDR3 loop reads CASSHGTSGGEQFF. The DNA of the CDR3 is TGTGCCAGCAGTCACGGGACTAGCGGAGGTGAGCAGTTCTTC. This sequence joins TRBV6-5 and TRBJ2-5, with 11 bases fitting TRBD2. The DNA end lines up better with TRBJ2-1; the J call may be wrong. Germline V gene data show CDR1 as MNHEY and CDR2 as SVGAGI. The CDR3 consists of 14 residues.

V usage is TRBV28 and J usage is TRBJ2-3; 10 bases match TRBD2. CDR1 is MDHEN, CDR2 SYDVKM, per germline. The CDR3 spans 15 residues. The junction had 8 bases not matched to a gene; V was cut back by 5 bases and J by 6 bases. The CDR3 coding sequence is TGTGCCAGCAGTAAAGGACTAGCGGTTCCCGATACGCAGTATTTT. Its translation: CASSKGLAVPDTQYF.

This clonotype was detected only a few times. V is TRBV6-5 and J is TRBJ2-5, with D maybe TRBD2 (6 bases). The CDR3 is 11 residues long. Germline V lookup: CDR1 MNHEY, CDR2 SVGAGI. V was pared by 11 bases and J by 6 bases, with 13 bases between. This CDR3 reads CAAGGIKTQYF. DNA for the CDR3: TGTGCCGCCGGGGGTATAAAGACCCAGTACTTC.

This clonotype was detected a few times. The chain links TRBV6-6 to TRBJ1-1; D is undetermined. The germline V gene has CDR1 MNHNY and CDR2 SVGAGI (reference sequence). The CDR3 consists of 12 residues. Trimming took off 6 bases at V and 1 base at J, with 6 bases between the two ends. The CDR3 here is CASRQRNTEAFF. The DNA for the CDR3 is TGTGCCAGCAGACAGAGGAACACTGAAGCTTTCTTT.

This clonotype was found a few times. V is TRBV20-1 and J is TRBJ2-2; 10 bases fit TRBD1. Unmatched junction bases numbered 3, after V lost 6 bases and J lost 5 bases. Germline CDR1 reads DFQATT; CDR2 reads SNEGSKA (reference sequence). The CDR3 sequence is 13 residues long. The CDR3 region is CSAGTGDTGELFF. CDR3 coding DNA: TGCAGTGCCGGGACAGGGGATACCGGGGAGCTGTTTTTT.

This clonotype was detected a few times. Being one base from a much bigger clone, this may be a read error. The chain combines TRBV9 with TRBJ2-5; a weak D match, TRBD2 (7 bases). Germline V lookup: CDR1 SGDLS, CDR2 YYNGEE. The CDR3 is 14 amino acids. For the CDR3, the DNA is TGTGCCAGCAGCGGAGGGGGGGGACAAGGGACCCAGTACTTC. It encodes CASSGGGGQGTQYF.

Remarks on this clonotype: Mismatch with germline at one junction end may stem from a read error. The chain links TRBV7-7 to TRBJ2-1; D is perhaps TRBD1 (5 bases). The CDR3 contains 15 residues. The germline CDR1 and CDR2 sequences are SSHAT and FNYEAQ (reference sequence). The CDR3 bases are TGTGCCAGCAGCCCCTCAGGGTGGGCGCGAAATGAGCGGTTCTTC. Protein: CASSPSGWARNERFF. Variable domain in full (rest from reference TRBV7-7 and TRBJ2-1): GAGVSQSPRYKVTKRGQDVTLRCDPISSHATLYWYQQALGQGPEFLTYFNYEAQPDKSGLPSDRFSAERPEGSISTLTIQRTEQRDSAMYRCASSPSGWARNERFFGPGTRLTVL.

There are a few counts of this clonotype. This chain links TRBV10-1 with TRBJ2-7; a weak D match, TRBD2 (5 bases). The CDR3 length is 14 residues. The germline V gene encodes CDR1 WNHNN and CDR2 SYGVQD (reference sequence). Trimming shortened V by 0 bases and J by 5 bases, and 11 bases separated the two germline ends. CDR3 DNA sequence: TGCGCCAGCAGTGAGTCGCCAGGAGGCGACGAGCAGTACTTC. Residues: CASSESPGGDEQYF.

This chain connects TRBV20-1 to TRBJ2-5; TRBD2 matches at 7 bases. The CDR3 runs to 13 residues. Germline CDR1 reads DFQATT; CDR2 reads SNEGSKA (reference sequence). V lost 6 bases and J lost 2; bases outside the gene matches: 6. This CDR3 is CSAGGTTQETQYF. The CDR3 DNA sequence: TGCAGTGCCGGGGGGACTACACAAGAGACCCAGTACTTC.

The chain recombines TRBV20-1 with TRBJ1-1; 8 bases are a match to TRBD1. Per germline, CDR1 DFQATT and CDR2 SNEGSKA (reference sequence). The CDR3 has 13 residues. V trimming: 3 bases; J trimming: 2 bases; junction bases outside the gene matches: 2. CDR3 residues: CSARDRANTEAFF. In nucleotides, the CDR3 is TGCAGTGCTAGGGACAGGGCAAACACTGAAGCTTTCTTT.

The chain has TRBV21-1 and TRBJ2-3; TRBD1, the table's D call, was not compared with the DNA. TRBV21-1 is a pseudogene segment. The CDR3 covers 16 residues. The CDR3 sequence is CASSLADRVRRDTQYF. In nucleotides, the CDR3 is TGTGCCAGCAGCCTTGCGGACAGGGTCCGCAGGGATACGCAGTATTTT.